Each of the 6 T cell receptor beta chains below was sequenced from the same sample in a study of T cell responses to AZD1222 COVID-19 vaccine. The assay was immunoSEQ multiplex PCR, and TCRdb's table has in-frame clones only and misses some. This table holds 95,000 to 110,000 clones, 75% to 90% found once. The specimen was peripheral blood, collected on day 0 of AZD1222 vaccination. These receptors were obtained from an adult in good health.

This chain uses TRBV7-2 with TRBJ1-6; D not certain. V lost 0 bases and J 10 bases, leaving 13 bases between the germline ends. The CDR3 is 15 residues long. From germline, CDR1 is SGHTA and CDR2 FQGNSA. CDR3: CASSLAHTAKSPLHF. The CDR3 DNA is TGTGCCAGCAGCTTAGCGCATACGGCCAAGTCACCCCTCCACTTT.

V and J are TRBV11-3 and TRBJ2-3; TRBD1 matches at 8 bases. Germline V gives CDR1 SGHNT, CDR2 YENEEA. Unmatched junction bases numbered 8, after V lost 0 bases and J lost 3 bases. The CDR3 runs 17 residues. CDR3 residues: CASSLDGGTGGTDTQYF. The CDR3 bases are TGTGCCAGCAGCTTAGATGGAGGAACAGGGGGAACAGATACGCAGTATTTT.

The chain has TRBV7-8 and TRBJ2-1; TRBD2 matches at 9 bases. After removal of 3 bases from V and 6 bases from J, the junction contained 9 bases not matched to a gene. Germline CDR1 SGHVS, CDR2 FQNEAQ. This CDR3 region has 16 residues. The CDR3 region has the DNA TGTGCCAGCAGCTTCCGTATAGCGGGAGAGGCCAATGAGCAGTTCTTC. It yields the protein CASSFRIAGEANEQFF.

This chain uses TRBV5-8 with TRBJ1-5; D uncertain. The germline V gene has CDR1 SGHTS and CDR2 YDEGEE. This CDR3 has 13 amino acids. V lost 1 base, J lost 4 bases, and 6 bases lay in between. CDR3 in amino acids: CASSLRENQPQHF. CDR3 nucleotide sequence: TGTGCCAGCAGCTTGCGGGAGAATCAGCCCCAGCATTTT. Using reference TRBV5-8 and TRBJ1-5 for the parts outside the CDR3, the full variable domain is EAGVTQSPTHLIKTRGQQATLRCSPISGHTSVYWYQQALGLGLQFLLWYDEGEERNRGNFPPRFSGRQFPNYSSELNVNALELEDSALYLCASSLRENQPQHFGDGTRLSIL.

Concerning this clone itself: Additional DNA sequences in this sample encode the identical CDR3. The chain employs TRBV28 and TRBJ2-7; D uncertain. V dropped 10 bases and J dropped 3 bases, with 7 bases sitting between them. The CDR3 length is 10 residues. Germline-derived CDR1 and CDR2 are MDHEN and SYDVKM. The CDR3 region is CATLFYEQYF. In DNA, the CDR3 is TGTGCCACCCTTTTCTACGAGCAGTACTTC.

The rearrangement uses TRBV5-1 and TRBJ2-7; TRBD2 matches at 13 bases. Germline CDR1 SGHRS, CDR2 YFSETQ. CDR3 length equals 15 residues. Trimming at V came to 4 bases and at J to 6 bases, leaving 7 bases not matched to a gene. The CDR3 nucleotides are TGCGCCAGCAGCACCGGACTAGCGGGGGCCGCCGAGCAGTACTTC. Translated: CASSTGLAGAAEQYF.